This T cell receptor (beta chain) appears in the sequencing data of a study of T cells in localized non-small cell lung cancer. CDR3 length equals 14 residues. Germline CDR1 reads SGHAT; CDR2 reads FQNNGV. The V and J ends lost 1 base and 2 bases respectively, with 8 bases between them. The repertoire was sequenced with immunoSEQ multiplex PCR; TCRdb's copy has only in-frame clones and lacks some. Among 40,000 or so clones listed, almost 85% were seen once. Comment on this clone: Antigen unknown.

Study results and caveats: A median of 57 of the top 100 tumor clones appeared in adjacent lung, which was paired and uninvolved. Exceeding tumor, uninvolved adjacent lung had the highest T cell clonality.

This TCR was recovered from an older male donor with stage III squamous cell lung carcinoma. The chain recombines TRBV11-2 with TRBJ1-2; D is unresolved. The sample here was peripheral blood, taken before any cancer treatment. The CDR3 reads CASSLGDANYGYTF. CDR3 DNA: TGTGCCAGCAGCTTAGGAGACGCGAACTATGGCTACACCTTC.